Listed below are T cell receptor beta chains from one sample, sequenced in a study of control samples from healthy donors and cancer patients. Libraries were prepared by immunoSEQ multiplex PCR; TCRdb keeps only in-frame clonotypes and omits some of them. Of 150,000 or so clones in the sample, 93% were seen once. The sequenced material came from blood. These receptor sequences come from a man younger than 35 in good health. Both conserved end residues are part of each CDR3. The D gene is left open where the match is weak. The size entry is marked missing in some rows and otherwise reads once, few, many or a size class.

length	size	V	J	D	DNA	CDR3
14	.	TRBV7-2	TRBJ2-1	TRBD2	TGTGCCAGCCCAGCGGGAGGCTCCTACAATGAGCAGTTCTTC	CASPAGGSYNEQFF
13	.	TRBV6-5	TRBJ2-7	TRBD2	TGTGCTAGTAAGGCTAGCGGGGGCCACGAGCAGTACTTC	CASKASGGHEQYF
14	.	TRBV7-9	TRBJ1-2	.	TGTGCCAGCAGCTTCAGGGGCCCATCGGTTGGCTACACCTTC	CASSFRGPSVGYTF
14	.	TRBV7-9	TRBJ1-4	.	TGTGCCAGCAGCTTAATTACAACTAATGAAAAACTGTTTTTT	CASSLITTNEKLFF
22	.	TRBV7-9	TRBJ2-7	TRBD1	TGTGCCAGCAGCACCCCCACAGTTCCGGGTCGAGGGGGCGGGACAGGCTTTTACGAGCAGTACTTC	CASSTPTVPGRGGGTGFYEQYF
13	.	TRBV4-1	TRBJ2-1	.	TGCGCCAGCAGCCCGCGGGGCGGGAATGAGCAGTTCTTC	CASSPRGGNEQFF
15	once	TRBV18	TRBJ2-1	TRBD1	TGTGCCAGCTCACCAAACAACAGGGGCTACAATGAGCAGTTCTTC	CASSPNNRGYNEQFF
14	.	TRBV10-1	TRBJ1-5	.	TGCGCCAGCTCATCGGGGGGGGGAGATCAGCCCCAGCATTTT	CASSSGGGDQPQHF
13	.	TRBV19	TRBJ2-7	.	TGTGCCAGTAGTATCGGGCAGGGCTACGAGCAGTACTTC	CASSIGQGYEQYF
17	once	TRBV9	TRBJ2-2	TRBD1	TGTGCCAGCAGCGTAGATAACAGGGGATATCCGTCCGGGGAGCTGTTTTTT	CASSVDNRGYPSGELFF
12	.	TRBV5-1	TRBJ2-7	.	TGCGCCAGCAGCATGCTCGGGGAAGAGCAGTACTTC	CASSMLGEEQYF
15	.	TRBV13	TRBJ1-1	TRBD1	TGTGCCAGCAGCTTAAACAGGGGAGCGAACACTGAAGCTTTCTTT	CASSLNRGANTEAFF
15	.	TRBV5-1	TRBJ1-6	.	TGCGCCAGCAGCTTGGATAGCAGGGTGAATTCACCCCTCCACTTT	CASSLDSRVNSPLHF
14	.	TRBV30	TRBJ1-1	.	TGTGCCTGGAGTATTGGCAAATCGGGCACTGAAGCTTTCTTT	CAWSIGKSGTEAFF
13	.	TRBV6-5	TRBJ1-1	.	TGTGCCAGCACCCTAGAGTCGAGGACTGAAGCTTTCTTT	CASTLESRTEAFF
16	.	TRBV7-2	TRBJ2-2	.	TGTGCCAGCAGCCCCGGAGTTTGGGCGGGGACCGGGGAGCTGTTTTTT	CASSPGVWAGTGELFF
13	.	TRBV7-2	TRBJ2-7	.	TGTGCCAGCAGCTCCTCCCTGGGATACGAGCAGTACTTC	CASSSSLGYEQYF
17	.	TRBV5-1	TRBJ1-2	TRBD1	TGCGCCAGCAGCTTTGGGGACAGCCTGGCGTTGCGCTATGGCTACACCTTC	CASSFGDSLALRYGYTF
12	.	TRBV11-3	TRBJ2-1	.	TGTGCCAGCAGCTTAGATGGGCGGGGGACAGTCTTC	CASSLDGRGTVF
17	.	TRBV9	TRBJ2-2	TRBD1	TGTGCCAGCAGCCGGGGGACAGGGGGCGTTCGAACCGGGGAGCTGTTTTTT	CASSRGTGGVRTGELFF
16	.	TRBV28	TRBJ1-2	TRBD1	TGTGCCAGCGTCCAAGCAGGGACAGCTCGGATCTTGAGCTACACCTTC	CASVQAGTARILSYTF
16	.	TRBV10-3	TRBJ1-2	TRBD1	TGTGCCATCAATAAGGGGCCAGGGACAGCTAACTATGGCTACACCTTC	CAINKGPGTANYGYTF
17	.	TRBV28	TRBJ1-5	.	TGTGCCAGCAGTTTAATTGTCAACATCGTTAGCAATCAGCCCCAGCATTTT	CASSLIVNIVSNQPQHF
18	.	TRBV28	TRBJ1-1	TRBD1	TGTGCCAGCGTCAATTCATTGGGACAGGGACTTGAGGGCACTGAAGCTTTCTTT	CASVNSLGQGLEGTEAFF
16	.	TRBV7-3	TRBJ2-1	TRBD2	TGTGCCAGCAGCTCTTATTTAGCGGGAGGGAGCAATGAGCAGTTCTTC	CASSSYLAGGSNEQFF
14	.	TRBV7-9	TRBJ1-3	.	TGTGCCAGCAGCCTTCCCTCTGGCGGCGACACCATATATTTT	CASSLPSGGDTIYF
14	once	TRBV6-5	TRBJ1-1	.	TGTGCCAGCAGCTTCAAGCAGTCACGCACTGAAGCTTTCTTT	CASSFKQSRTEAFF
20	once	TRBV11-2	TRBJ2-2	TRBD2	TGTGCCAGCAGCTTAGAGGATTTTAGCGGGGGAGGATGGTTCACCGGGGAGCTGTTTTTT	CASSLEDFSGGGWFTGELFF
14	.	TRBV10-2	TRBJ2-5	.	TGCGCCAGCAGTGAGTCGTTATACCAAGAGACCCAGTACTTC	CASSESLYQETQYF
16	.	TRBV7-9	TRBJ1-5	.	TGTGCCAGCAGCTTAGGCAGGGCGAGTGGCAATCAGCCCCAGCATTTT	CASSLGRASGNQPQHF
13	.	TRBV7-2	TRBJ2-5	.	TGTGCCAGCAGCCTAGGGACGGGGGAGACCCAGTACTTC	CASSLGTGETQYF
13	.	TRBV11-2	TRBJ1-5	.	TGTGCCAGCAGCTTGTACAGAAATCAGCCCCAGCATTTT	CASSLYRNQPQHF
15	.	TRBV5-5	TRBJ2-2	.	TGTGCCAGCAGCTTGGCCGGGACCAACACCGGGGAGCTGTTTTTT	CASSLAGTNTGELFF
14	.	TRBV2	TRBJ1-5	.	TGTGCCAGCAGTAGACAGGTTAGCAATCAGCCCCAGCATTTT	CASSRQVSNQPQHF
11	.	TRBV19	TRBJ2-2	.	TGTGCCAGTAGCATGGGGGGGGAGCTGTTTTTT	CASSMGGELFF
13	.	TRBV19	TRBJ1-2	.	TGTGCCAGTAGAGGGGGGCAGTTCTATGGCTACACCTTC	CASRGGQFYGYTF